These T cell receptor beta chains were read from a single sample in a study of early T cells in non-severe SARS-CoV-2 infection. TCRdb used MiXCR to reprocess the 5' RACE reads, holding one entry per CDR3 protein. The profile shows roughly 35,000 distinct CDR3 sequences, roughly 4% of them singletons. The sample comprised whole blood. These receptors all stem from an adult who was a healthcare worker with PCR-confirmed SARS-CoV-2 infection or an uninfected control (not recorded which). CDR3s include the opening cysteine and the closing phenylalanine or tryptophan. Fields, in order: V gene, J gene, D gene, clone size, CDR3 length, CDR3 DNA, CDR3 protein. D genes are given only for firm matches. Some rows mark clone size as missing; the rest say once, few, many or name a class of expanded clone.

TRBV18	TRBJ2-7	TRBD1	many	14	TGTGCCAGCTACCGGGACAGGGGGTACCACGAGCAGTACTTC	CASYRDRGYHEQYF
TRBV7-9	TRBJ2-1	TRBD2	many	15	TGTGCCAGCAGGCCAACTAGCGGGAGTGTGAATGAGCAGTTCTTC	CASRPTSGSVNEQFF
TRBV19	TRBJ2-6	NA	many	15	TGTGCCAGTAGTACCACCAGTTCTGGGGCCAACGTCCTGACTTTC	CASSTTSSGANVLTF
TRBV28	TRBJ2-7	TRBD2	few	17	TGTGCCAGCAGTTTAAGTACTGCGACTAGCGGGAGGTACGAGCAGTACTTC	CASSLSTATSGRYEQYF
TRBV21-1	TRBJ2-2	NA	few	19	TGTGCCAGCAGCAAAGACGCTGGACAGTATGGGGTCGGCACCGGGGAGCTGTTTTTT	CASSKDAGQYGVGTGELFF
TRBV10-3	TRBJ2-4	TRBD2	NA	15	TGTGCCATCAGTGAGTTAGCGGGAGGTTCCGACATTCAGTACTTC	CAISELAGGSDIQYF
TRBV6-4	TRBJ2-7	TRBD1	NA	14	TGTGCCAGCAGTGTTGGGACAGGGTCGTACGAGCAGTACTTC	CASSVGTGSYEQYF
TRBV20-1	TRBJ2-3	NA	NA	16	TGCAGTGCTAGCCCCTCGGGCAGGGGAAACGCAGATACGCAGTATTTT	CSASPSGRGNADTQYF
TRBV7-7	TRBJ2-7	NA	many	15	TGTGCTAGCAGCTTAGCGCTGGGGGGCTCCTACGAGCAGTACTTC	CASSLALGGSYEQYF
TRBV6-4	TRBJ2-3	TRBD1	NA	15	TGTGCCAGCAGTTCGACAGGGTGGCTCACAGATACGCAGTATTTT	CASSSTGWLTDTQYF
TRBV4-2	TRBJ2-3	TRBD2	many	16	TGTGCCAGCAGCCAAAAGCGGGAGGATGGCACAGATACGCAGTATTTT	CASSQKREDGTDTQYF
TRBV19	TRBJ2-3	NA	many	13	TGTGCCAGTCGATCGGCGGACGTAGATACGCAGTATTTT	CASRSADVDTQYF
TRBV15	TRBJ2-5	TRBD1	NA	19	TGTCCCACCAGCAGAGATCAGCGACAGGGAAGGGGGTCCCAAGAGACCCAGTACTTC	CPTSRDQRQGRGSQETQYF
TRBV4-3	TRBJ2-3	NA	many	15	TGCGCCAGCAGCCAAGGGGAGGGGGGCACAGATACGCAGTATTTT	CASSQGEGGTDTQYF
TRBV15	TRBJ1-5	NA	NA	13	TGTGCCACCAGCAGAGATCAGGGGCAGCCCCAGCATTTT	CATSRDQGQPQHF
TRBV7-2	TRBJ2-5	NA	few	13	TGTGCCAGCAGCTCCAGGGATGGGGAGACCCAGTACTTC	CASSSRDGETQYF
TRBV20-1	TRBJ2-1	TRBD2	few	15	TGCAGTGCTAGAGATCGACTAGCGGGGGATTTTGAGCAGTTCTTC	CSARDRLAGDFEQFF
TRBV7-2	TRBJ2-1	NA	NA	14	TGTGCCAGCAGCTTAGGGTCTCAGGGCAATGAGCAGTTCTTC	CASSLGSQGNEQFF
TRBV12-3/TRBV12-4	TRBJ2-6	TRBD2	few	18	TGTGCCAGCAGTTTAGGTCTAGCGGGCACCTCTGGGGCCAACGTCCTGACTTTC	CASSLGLAGTSGANVLTF
TRBV10-3	TRBJ2-7	NA	many	15	TGTGCCATCAGTGAGGGACTGACTCCTGGTTACGAGCAGTACTTC	CAISEGLTPGYEQYF
TRBV29-1	TRBJ1-1	TRBD1	many	13	TGCAGCGTTGTTCTACAGGGGACGACTGAAGCTTTCTTT	CSVVLQGTTEAFF
TRBV6-5	TRBJ2-7	TRBD2	many	14	TGTGCCAGCAACCAAGCGGGACGAACCTACGAGCAGTACTTC	CASNQAGRTYEQYF
TRBV5-1	TRBJ2-1	NA	few	11	TGCGCCAGCAGCTCCCCTGGTGAGCAGTTCTTC	CASSSPGEQFF
TRBV11-3	TRBJ1-2	NA	many	14	TGTGCCAGCAGCTTAGGGGGGTCGACTGGTGGCTACACCTTC	CASSLGGSTGGYTF
TRBV12-3/TRBV12-4	TRBJ2-1	TRBD2	many	17	TGTGCCAGCAGCCGGACTGGGACTAGCGGGAGTGGCGATGAGCAGTTCTTC	CASSRTGTSGSGDEQFF
TRBV28	TRBJ1-4	NA	few	16	TGTGCCAGCAGTTTAAGGAGCAGGGTGCCTAATGAAAAACTGTTTTTT	CASSLRSRVPNEKLFF
TRBV5-6	TRBJ2-3	TRBD2	many	16	TGTGCCAGCAGCTTGTATATTAGCGGGAGCACAGATACGCAGTATTTT	CASSLYISGSTDTQYF
TRBV12-3/TRBV12-4	TRBJ1-2	NA	many	10	TGTGCCAGCAGTTTTATTGGCTACACCTTC	CASSFIGYTF
TRBV7-9	TRBJ1-1	NA	many	15	TGTGCCAGCAGCTTGGGAAGTCACCCGGTAACTGAAGCTTTCTTT	CASSLGSHPVTEAFF
TRBV4-1	TRBJ2-2	NA	NA	17	TGCGCCAGCAGCCAAGGCGCGGTCCTACGGGACACCGGGGAGCTGTTTTTT	CASSQGAVLRDTGELFF
TRBV5-1	TRBJ2-2	TRBD1	many	15	TGCGCCAGCAGATTAGCCGGGACAGAGACCGGGGAGCTGTTTTTT	CASRLAGTETGELFF
TRBV10-3	TRBJ2-5	TRBD1	few	15	TGTGCCATCAGTGATCTAGGACAGGGGAAAGAGACCCAGTACTTC	CAISDLGQGKETQYF
TRBV5-1	TRBJ1-5	TRBD1	NA	15	TGCGCCAGCAGCATAGGGGGCGGGTTAGATCAGCCCCAGCATTTT	CASSIGGGLDQPQHF
TRBV6-2/TRBV6-3	TRBJ2-2	NA	many	12	TGTGCCAGCAGAGAAAGTACCGGGGAGCTGTTTTTT	CASRESTGELFF
TRBV5-1	TRBJ2-2	NA	few	15	TGCGCCAGCAGCTTGTTTGCGGGGGCGGCCGGGGAGCTGTTTTTT	CASSLFAGAAGELFF
TRBV5-4	TRBJ2-1	TRBD2	many	14	TGTGCCAGCAGCTCCAATTCCGGGGGGGATGAGCAGTTCTTC	CASSSNSGGDEQFF
TRBV29-1	TRBJ1-2	NA	NA	12	TGCAGCGTTGAAGAACAGTTTTATGGCTACACCTTC	CSVEEQFYGYTF
TRBV27	TRBJ2-3	NA	many	17	TGTGCCAGCAGTTCAGTTGTCACGGTTAGCGGCGGAGATACGCAGTATTTT	CASSSVVTVSGGDTQYF
TRBV5-1	TRBJ2-5	NA	many	16	TGCGCCAGCAGCTACCGGCCGACAGGAACCCAAGAGACCCAGTACTTC	CASSYRPTGTQETQYF
TRBV4-3	TRBJ2-3	TRBD2	many	17	TGCGCCAGCAGCCAAGGGGGTACTAGCGGGAGGGGAGATACGCAGTATTTT	CASSQGGTSGRGDTQYF
TRBV5-5	TRBJ2-2	TRBD2	many	16	TGTGCCAGCAGCTTGCTAGCGGGAGGGATGGTCGGGGAGCTGTTTTTT	CASSLLAGGMVGELFF
TRBV11-2	TRBJ2-5	NA	many	14	TGTGCCAGCAGCTTAGATTGGGTCGCGGGAACCCAGTACTTC	CASSLDWVAGTQYF
TRBV6-5	TRBJ2-3	NA	few	15	TGTGCCAGCAGGATCCCCGGGAGATTGACAGATACGCAGTATTTT	CASRIPGRLTDTQYF
TRBV7-8	TRBJ2-5	NA	many	18	TGTGCCAGCAGCTTAGGAGGTGCTGGCTCTAGCAGACAAGAGACCCAGTACTTC	CASSLGGAGSSRQETQYF
TRBV21-1	TRBJ2-1	NA	many	10	TGTGCCAGCACCAGAGAAGAGCAGTTCTTC	CASTREEQFF
TRBV11-3	TRBJ2-2	TRBD1	many	15	TGTGCCAGCAGCTCACGGGACAGACCCACCGGGGAGCTGTTTTTT	CASSSRDRPTGELFF
TRBV6-6	TRBJ1-1	TRBD1	NA	14	TGTGCCAGCAGTTACTCGGACAGGGCCACTGAAGCTTTCTTT	CASSYSDRATEAFF
TRBV10-3	TRBJ2-5	TRBD1	NA	14	TGTGCCATCAGTGGACAGGGTCGCGGGGAGACCCAGTACTTC	CAISGQGRGETQYF
TRBV7-2	TRBJ1-5	NA	many	12	TGTGCCAGCAGCTTAGTTGGACAGCCCCAGCATTTT	CASSLVGQPQHF
TRBV20-1	TRBJ1-1	NA	few	15	TGCAGTGCTAGAGATAGGGTCGGAGTGGGGTCTGAAGCTTTCTTT	CSARDRVGVGSEAFF